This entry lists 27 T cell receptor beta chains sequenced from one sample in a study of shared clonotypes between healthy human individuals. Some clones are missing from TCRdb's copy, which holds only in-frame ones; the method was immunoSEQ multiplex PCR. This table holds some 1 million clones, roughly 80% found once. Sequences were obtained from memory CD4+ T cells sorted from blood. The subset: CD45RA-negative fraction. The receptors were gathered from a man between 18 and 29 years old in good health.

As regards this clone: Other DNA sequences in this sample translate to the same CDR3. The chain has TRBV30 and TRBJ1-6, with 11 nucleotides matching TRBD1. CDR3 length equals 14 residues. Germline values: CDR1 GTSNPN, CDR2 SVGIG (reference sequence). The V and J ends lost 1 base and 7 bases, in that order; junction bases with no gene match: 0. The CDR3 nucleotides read TGTGCCTGGAGTGGGACAGGGGGCAATTCACCCCTCCACTTT. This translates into CAWSGTGGNSPLHF.

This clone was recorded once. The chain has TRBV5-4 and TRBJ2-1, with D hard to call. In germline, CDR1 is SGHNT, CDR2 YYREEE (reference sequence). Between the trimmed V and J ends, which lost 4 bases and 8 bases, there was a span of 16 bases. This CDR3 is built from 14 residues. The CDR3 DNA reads TGTGCCAGCAGCCCCCCCGGAAGTGGGTATGAGCAGTTCTTC. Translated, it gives CASSPPGSGYEQFF. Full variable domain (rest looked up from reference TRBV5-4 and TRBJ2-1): ETGVTQSPTHLIKTRGQQVTLRCSSQSGHNTVSWYQQALGQGPQFIFQYYREEENGRGNFPPRFSGLQFPNYSSELNVNALELDDSALYLCASSPPGSGYEQFFGPGTRLTVL.

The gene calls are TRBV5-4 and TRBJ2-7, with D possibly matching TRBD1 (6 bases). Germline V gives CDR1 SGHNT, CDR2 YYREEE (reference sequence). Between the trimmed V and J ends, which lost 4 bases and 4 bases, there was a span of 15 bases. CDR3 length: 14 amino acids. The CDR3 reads CASSTETRGYEQYF. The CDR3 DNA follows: TGTGCCAGCAGCACTGAGACCAGGGGTTACGAGCAGTACTTC.

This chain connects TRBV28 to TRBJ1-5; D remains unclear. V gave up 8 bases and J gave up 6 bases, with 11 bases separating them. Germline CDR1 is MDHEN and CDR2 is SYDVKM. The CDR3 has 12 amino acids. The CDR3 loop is CASEFAGQPQHF. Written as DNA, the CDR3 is TGTGCCAGCGAATTCGCCGGTCAGCCCCAGCATTTT.

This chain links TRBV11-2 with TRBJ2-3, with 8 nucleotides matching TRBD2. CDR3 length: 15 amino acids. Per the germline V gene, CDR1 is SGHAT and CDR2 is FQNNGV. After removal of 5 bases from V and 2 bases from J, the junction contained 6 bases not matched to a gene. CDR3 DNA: TGTGCCAGCAGCCTGCGGGGGGCCTTCACAGATACGCAGTATTTT. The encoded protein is CASSLRGAFTDTQYF.

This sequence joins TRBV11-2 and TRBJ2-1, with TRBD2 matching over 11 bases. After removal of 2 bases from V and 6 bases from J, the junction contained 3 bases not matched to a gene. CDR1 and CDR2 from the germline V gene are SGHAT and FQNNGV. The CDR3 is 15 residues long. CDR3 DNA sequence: TGTGCCAGCAGCTTACGACTAGCGGGGATCAATGAGCAGTTCTTC. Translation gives CASSLRLAGINEQFF.

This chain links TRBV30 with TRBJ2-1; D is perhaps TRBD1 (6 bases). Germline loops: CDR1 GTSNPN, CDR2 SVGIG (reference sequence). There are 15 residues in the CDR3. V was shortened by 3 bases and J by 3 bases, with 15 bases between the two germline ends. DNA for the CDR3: TGTGCCTGGAGCCTCGCCCAAGGGGGCTACAATGAGCAGTTCTTC. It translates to CAWSLAQGGYNEQFF.

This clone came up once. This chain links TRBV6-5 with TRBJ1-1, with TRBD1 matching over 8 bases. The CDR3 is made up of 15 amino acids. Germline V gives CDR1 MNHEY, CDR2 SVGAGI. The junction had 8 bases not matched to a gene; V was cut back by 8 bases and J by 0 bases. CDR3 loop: CASRQGAEMNTEAFF. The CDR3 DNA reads TGTGCCAGCCGTCAGGGGGCGGAGATGAACACTGAAGCTTTCTTT.

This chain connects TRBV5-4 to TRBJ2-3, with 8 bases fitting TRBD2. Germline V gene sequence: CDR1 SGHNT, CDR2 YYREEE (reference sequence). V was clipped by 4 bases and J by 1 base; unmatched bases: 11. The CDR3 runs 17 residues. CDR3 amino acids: CASSVKGLAGGTDTQYF. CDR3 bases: TGTGCCAGCAGCGTGAAAGGGCTAGCGGGCGGCACAGATACGCAGTATTTT.

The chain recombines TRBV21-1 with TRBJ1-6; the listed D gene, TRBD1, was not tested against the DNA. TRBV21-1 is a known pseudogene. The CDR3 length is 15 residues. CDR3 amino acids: CASSKAGQRNSPLHF. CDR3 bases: TGTGCCAGCAGCAAAGCGGGACAAAGAAACTCACCCCTCCACTTT.

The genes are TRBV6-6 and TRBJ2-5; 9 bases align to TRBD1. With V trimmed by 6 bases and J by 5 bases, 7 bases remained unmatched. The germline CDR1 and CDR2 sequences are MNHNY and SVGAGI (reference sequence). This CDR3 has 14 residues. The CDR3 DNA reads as TGTGCCAGCAGCACAGGGGGCCTAGGGGAGACCCAGTACTTC. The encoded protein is CASSTGGLGETQYF.

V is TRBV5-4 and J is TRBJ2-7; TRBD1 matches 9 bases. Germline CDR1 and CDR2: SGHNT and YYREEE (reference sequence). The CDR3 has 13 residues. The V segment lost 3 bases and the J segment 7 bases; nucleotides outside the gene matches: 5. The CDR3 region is CASSWDRVGEQYF. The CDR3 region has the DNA TGTGCCAGCAGCTGGGACAGGGTTGGAGAGCAGTACTTC.

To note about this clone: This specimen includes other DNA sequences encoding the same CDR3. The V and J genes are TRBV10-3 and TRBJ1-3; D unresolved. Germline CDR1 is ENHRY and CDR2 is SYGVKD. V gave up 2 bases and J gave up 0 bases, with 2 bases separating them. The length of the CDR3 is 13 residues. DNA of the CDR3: TGTGCCATCAGTGAGAGCTCTGGAAACACCATATATTTT. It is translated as CAISESSGNTIYF.

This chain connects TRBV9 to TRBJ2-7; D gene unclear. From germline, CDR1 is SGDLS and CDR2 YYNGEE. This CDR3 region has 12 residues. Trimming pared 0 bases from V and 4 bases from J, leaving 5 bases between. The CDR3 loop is CASSVDDYEQYF. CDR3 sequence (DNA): TGTGCCAGCAGCGTAGACGATTACGAGCAGTACTTC.

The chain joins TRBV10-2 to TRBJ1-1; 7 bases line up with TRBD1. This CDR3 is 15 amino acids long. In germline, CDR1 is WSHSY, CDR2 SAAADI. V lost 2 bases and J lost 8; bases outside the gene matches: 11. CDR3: CASSEIGTALWEAFF. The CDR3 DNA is TGCGCCAGCAGTGAGATAGGGACAGCTTTATGGGAAGCTTTCTTT.

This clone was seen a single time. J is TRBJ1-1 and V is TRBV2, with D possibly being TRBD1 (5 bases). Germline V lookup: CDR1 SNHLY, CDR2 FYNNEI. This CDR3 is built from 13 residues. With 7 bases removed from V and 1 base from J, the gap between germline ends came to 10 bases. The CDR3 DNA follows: TGTGCCAGCAAGGTGGGGGGGAACACTGAAGCTTTCTTT. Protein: CASKVGGNTEAFF.

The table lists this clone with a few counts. The CDR3 region has the DNA TGTGCCAGTGGGAACAGGGCTACTAACTATGGCTACACCTTC. Protein product: CASGNRATNYGYTF. V is TRBV19 and J is TRBJ1-2, with D maybe TRBD1 (6 bases). The germline V and J ends were trimmed by 8 bases and 0 bases, with 13 bases remaining between them. Germline V gives CDR1 LNHDA, CDR2 SQIVND (reference sequence). This CDR3 has 14 amino acids.

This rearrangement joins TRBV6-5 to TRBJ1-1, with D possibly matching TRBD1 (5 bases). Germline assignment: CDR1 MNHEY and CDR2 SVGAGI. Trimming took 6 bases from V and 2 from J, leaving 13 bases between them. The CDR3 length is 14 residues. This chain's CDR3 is CASRGYQGNTEAFF. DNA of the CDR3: TGTGCCAGCAGGGGATATCAGGGAAACACTGAAGCTTTCTTT.

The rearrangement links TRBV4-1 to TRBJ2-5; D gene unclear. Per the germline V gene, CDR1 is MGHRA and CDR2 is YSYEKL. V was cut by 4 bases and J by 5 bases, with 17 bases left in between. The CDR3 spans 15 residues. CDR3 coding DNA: TGCGCCAGCAGCCCCCAGGCAAGCCGGACGGAGACCCAGTACTTC. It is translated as CASSPQASRTETQYF.

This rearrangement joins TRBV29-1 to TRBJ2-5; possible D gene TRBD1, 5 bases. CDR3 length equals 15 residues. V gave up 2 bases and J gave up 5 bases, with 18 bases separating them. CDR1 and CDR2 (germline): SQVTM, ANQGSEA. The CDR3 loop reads CSVEMLSGARETQYF. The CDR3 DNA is TGCAGCGTTGAAATGCTATCTGGGGCACGGGAGACCCAGTACTTC.

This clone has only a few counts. The CDR3 DNA is TGTGCCATTTGTCCAGGGGGCTGGACTGAAGCTTTCTTT. Its translation is CAICPGGWTEAFF. V and J are TRBV28 and TRBJ1-1, with 8 bases identical to TRBD1. Germline values: CDR1 MDHEN, CDR2 SYDVKM. CDR3 length: 13 residues. V was pared by 10 bases and J by 5 bases, with 9 bases of the junction left unmatched. The variable domain in full, completed from reference TRBV28 and TRBJ1-1, reads DVKVTQSSRYLVKRTGEKVFLECVQDMDHENMFWYRQDPGLGLRLIYFSYDVKMKEKGDIPEGYSVSREKKERFSLILESASTNQTSMYLCAICPGGWTEAFFGQGTRLTVV.

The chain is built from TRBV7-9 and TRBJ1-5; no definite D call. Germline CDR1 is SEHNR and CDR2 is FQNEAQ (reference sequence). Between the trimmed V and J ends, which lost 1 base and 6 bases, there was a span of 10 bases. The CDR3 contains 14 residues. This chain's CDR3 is CASSLGDRSQPQHF. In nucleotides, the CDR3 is TGTGCCAGCAGCTTAGGTGATAGAAGTCAGCCCCAGCATTTT.

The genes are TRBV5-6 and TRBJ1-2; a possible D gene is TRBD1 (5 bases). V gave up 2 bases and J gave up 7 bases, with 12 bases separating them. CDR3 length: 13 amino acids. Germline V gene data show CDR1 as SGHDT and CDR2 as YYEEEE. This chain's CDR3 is CASSLTTELGYTF. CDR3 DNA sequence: TGTGCCAGCAGCTTAACGACAGAACTTGGCTACACCTTC.

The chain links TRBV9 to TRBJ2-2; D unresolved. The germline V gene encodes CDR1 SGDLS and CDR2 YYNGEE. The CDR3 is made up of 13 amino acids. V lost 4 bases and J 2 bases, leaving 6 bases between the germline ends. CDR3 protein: CASSSGNTGELFF. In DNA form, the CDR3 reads TGTGCCAGCAGCAGTGGAAACACCGGGGAGCTGTTTTTT.

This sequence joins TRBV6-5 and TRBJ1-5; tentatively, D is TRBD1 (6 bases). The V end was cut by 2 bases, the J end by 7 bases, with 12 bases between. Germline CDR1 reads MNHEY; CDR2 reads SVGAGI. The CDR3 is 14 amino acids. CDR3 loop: CASSYGGAGQPQHF. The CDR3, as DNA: TGTGCCAGCAGTTACGGGGGGGCTGGGCAGCCCCAGCATTTT.

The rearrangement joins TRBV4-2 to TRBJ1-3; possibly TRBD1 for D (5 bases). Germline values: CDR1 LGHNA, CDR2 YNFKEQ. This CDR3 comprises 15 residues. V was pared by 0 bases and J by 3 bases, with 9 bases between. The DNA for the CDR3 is TGTGCCAGCAGCCAAGATTGGAGGGGTGGAAACACCATATATTTT. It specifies CASSQDWRGGNTIYF.

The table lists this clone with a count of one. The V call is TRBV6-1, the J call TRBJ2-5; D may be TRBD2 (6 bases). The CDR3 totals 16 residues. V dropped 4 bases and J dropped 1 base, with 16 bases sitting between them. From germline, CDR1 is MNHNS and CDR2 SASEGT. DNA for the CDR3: TGTGCCAGCAGTGCCGGACTACAGAAGGGCCAAGAGACCCAGTACTTC. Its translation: CASSAGLQKGQETQYF.